The rows below give T cell receptor beta chains drawn from one sample of a study of shared clonotypes between healthy human individuals. Assay: immunoSEQ multiplex PCR; the TCRdb copy retains only in-frame clones and omits some. The profile shows 950,000 to 1,300,000 clones, about 70% of them singletons. Sequencing used memory CD4+ T cells sorted from blood. The receptors were sampled from a man aged 18 to 29 in good health. The CDR3 runs from the conserved cysteine through the conserved F or W. Fields, in order: V gene, clone size, D gene, J gene, CDR3 DNA, CDR3 protein. D genes are given only for firm matches. Only part of the rows carry a size: once, few, many, or a class if the clone is expanded.

TRBV6-5	.	.	TRBJ2-2	TGTGCCAGCAATTTGTTGGGGGGTGACACCGGGGAGCTGTTTTTT	CASNLLGGDTGELFF
TRBV4-2	.	TRBD1	TRBJ1-5	TGTGCCAGCAGCCAAGAAGTCGCCCAGGGGGGTTTAAATCAGCCCCAGCATTTT	CASSQEVAQGGLNQPQHF
TRBV11-2	.	TRBD1	TRBJ2-4	TGTGCCAGCGGGACAGCAAAGAAAAACATTCAGTACTTC	CASGTAKKNIQYF
TRBV7-2	few	TRBD1	TRBJ1-1	TGTGCCAGCAGCTCTAGGACAGGGGGCGGAACTGAAGCTTTCTTT	CASSSRTGGGTEAFF
TRBV30	.	.	TRBJ2-2	TGTGCCTGGAGTCCCTCCACCGGGGAGCTGTTTTTT	CAWSPSTGELFF
TRBV19	.	TRBD1	TRBJ1-5	TGTGCCAGTAGCGGACAGGGAGGCAATCAGCCCCAGCATTTT	CASSGQGGNQPQHF
TRBV28	few	TRBD1	TRBJ1-6	TGTGCCAGCAGTTTACAGGGGGGTTTAGGGTCACCCCTCCACTTT	CASSLQGGLGSPLHF
TRBV5-1	.	TRBD1	TRBJ2-7	TGCGCCAGCAGCCCCGGACAGGGGGCTGGGGAGCAGTACTTC	CASSPGQGAGEQYF
TRBV19	.	.	TRBJ1-2	TGTGCCAGTTCGCCAGCCCACAGGCTTAACTATGGCTACACCTTC	CASSPAHRLNYGYTF
TRBV9	.	TRBD2	TRBJ2-3	TGTGCCAGCAGCTCAACTAGCGGGTATAGCACAGATACGCAGTATTTT	CASSSTSGYSTDTQYF
TRBV2	once	.	TRBJ1-3	TGTGCCAGCAGTGAAGCGGGAGCAGGGATGGGCTCTGGAAACACCATATATTTT	CASSEAGAGMGSGNTIYF
TRBV2	.	.	TRBJ2-3	TGTGCCAGCTATAACACAGATACGCAGTATTTT	CASYNTDTQYF
TRBV30	few	.	TRBJ1-5	TGTGCCTGGAGTGAAGGCAATCAGCCCCAGCATTTT	CAWSEGNQPQHF
TRBV28	.	.	TRBJ2-7	TGTGCCAGCAGTAAACAACTACCCTACGAGCAGTACTTC	CASSKQLPYEQYF
TRBV9	few	.	TRBJ2-3	TGTGCCAGCAGCGCTTACACAGATACGCAGTATTTT	CASSAYTDTQYF
TRBV18	few	.	TRBJ1-2	TGTGCCAGCTCACCACCGAACCCAGGTGATGGCTACACCTTC	CASSPPNPGDGYTF
TRBV18	.	.	TRBJ1-2	TGTGCCAGCTCCCAAGGGCGTGTCAGAACTTCTAACTATGGCTACACCTTC	CASSQGRVRTSNYGYTF
TRBV27	.	.	TRBJ1-1	TGTGCCAGCGGGCTGTCAGGGCGCACTGAAGCTTTCTTT	CASGLSGRTEAFF
TRBV7-9	.	.	TRBJ1-4	TGTGCCAGCAGCTTCTTCGCAACTAATGAAAAACTGTTTTTT	CASSFFATNEKLFF
TRBV7-2	.	.	TRBJ2-2	TGTGCCAGCAGCTTAGGGCGAGGCACCGGGGAGCTGTTTTTT	CASSLGRGTGELFF
TRBV19	.	.	TRBJ2-5	TGTGCCAGTACCAACCTCGAGGGGGGCGAGACCCAGTACTTC	CASTNLEGGETQYF
TRBV6-1	.	TRBD2	TRBJ2-3	TGTGCCAGCAGTTTAGCGGGGGGGCGTAGAGATACGCAGTATTTT	CASSLAGGRRDTQYF
TRBV29-1	.	.	TRBJ2-1	TGCAGCGTTGATGAGGGTCGTAGCTCCTACAATGAGCAGTTCTTC	CSVDEGRSSYNEQFF
TRBV2	.	.	TRBJ1-6	TGTGCCAGCAGGACGGGACGGCTCAATTCACCCCTCCACTTT	CASRTGRLNSPLHF
TRBV5-6	.	.	TRBJ2-2	TGTGCCAGCAGCTTTGGGACGTTAAACACCGGGGAGCTGTTTTTT	CASSFGTLNTGELFF
TRBV7-2	few	.	TRBJ2-7	TGTGCCAGCAGCTTCTCAGGGGTCTACGAGCAGTACTTC	CASSFSGVYEQYF
TRBV2	.	.	TRBJ2-5	TGTGCCAGCAGAGCCGGACCCTCTGGGGTCCAGTACTTC	CASRAGPSGVQYF
TRBV5-6	.	.	TRBJ1-2	TGTGCCAGCAGCTTGGGGCAGGTTCTTAACTATGGCTACACCTTC	CASSLGQVLNYGYTF
TRBV7-7	.	.	TRBJ2-3	TGTGCTAGCAGCATGGGGGGCGTTTGGGATACGCAGTATTTT	CASSMGGVWDTQYF
TRBV6-1	.	.	TRBJ2-3	TGTGCCAGCAGTGATGCGGGAAGGGCAGATACGCAGTATTTT	CASSDAGRADTQYF
TRBV19	.	.	TRBJ1-1	TGTGCCAGTAGTTTCGGACAGTACACTGAAGCTTTCTTT	CASSFGQYTEAFF
TRBV27	.	.	TRBJ1-2	TGTGCCAGCAGTTCATACAGGGCTGATGGCTACACCTTC	CASSSYRADGYTF
TRBV7-9	.	TRBD2	TRBJ2-3	TGTGCCAGCAGCCGCGGGAGCCCAAGCACAGATACGCAGTATTTT	CASSRGSPSTDTQYF
TRBV5-8	.	.	TRBJ2-7	TGTGCCAGCAGCTTGTTAGTTGGGGTCGGGGGGCCGTACGAGCAGTACTTC	CASSLLVGVGGPYEQYF
TRBV2	.	TRBD2	TRBJ2-5	TGTGCCAGCAGAGGGGCGGGAGGGCCGAGGGAGACCCAGTACTTC	CASRGAGGPRETQYF
TRBV7-9	.	.	TRBJ2-2	TGTGCCAGCAGCTTAACCGGGACACAGGGCGCCGGGGAGCTGTTTTTT	CASSLTGTQGAGELFF
TRBV19	once	TRBD1	TRBJ1-2	TGTGCCAGTAGGAGACCGGGACAGGGGTATGGCTACACCTTC	CASRRPGQGYGYTF
TRBV10-3	.	.	TRBJ2-3	TGTGCCATCAGCGAGTCGGCAGATACGCAGTATTTT	CAISESADTQYF
TRBV29-1	few	TRBD2	TRBJ2-3	TGCAGCGTCTCAGGGACTAGCGGGGGCACAGATACGCAGTATTTT	CSVSGTSGGTDTQYF
TRBV30	.	.	TRBJ1-5	TGTGCCTTTGGACAGAACGGGGGTCAGCCCCAGCATTTT	CAFGQNGGQPQHF
TRBV5-5	.	TRBD2	TRBJ2-7	TGTGCCAGCAGCCCAGGACTAGGCGGGTGGGAGCAGTACTTC	CASSPGLGGWEQYF
TRBV18	.	.	TRBJ1-5	TGTGCCAGCTCACCACCACTACAGGCAAATCAGCCCCAGCATTTT	CASSPPLQANQPQHF
TRBV6-6	.	.	TRBJ1-1	TGTGCCAGCAGCAACAGGGTAGGAAACACTGAAGCTTTCTTT	CASSNRVGNTEAFF
TRBV7-2	.	.	TRBJ1-4	TGTGCCAGCAGCTCAATTTTGGGGGAGGTAGGCCCTGAAAAACTGTTTTTT	CASSSILGEVGPEKLFF
TRBV18	.	TRBD2	TRBJ2-1	TGTGCCAGCTCCATACTAGCGGGAGGCAATGAGCAGTTCTTC	CASSILAGGNEQFF
TRBV11-2	.	TRBD2	TRBJ2-5	TGTGCCAGCAGCCCCGGACTAGCGGGAGCCTTCGGGGAGACCCAGTACTTC	CASSPGLAGAFGETQYF
TRBV30	.	.	TRBJ1-2	TGTGCCTGGAGTGTACGAGGGGCGTCGAACTATGGCTACACCTTC	CAWSVRGASNYGYTF
TRBV10-3	once	TRBD1	TRBJ2-7	TGTGCCATCAGCTTTGACAGGGACGAGCAGTACTTC	CAISFDRDEQYF
TRBV7-9	.	TRBD2	TRBJ2-1	TGTGCCAGCAGCTTAGCTAGCGGGGCGAGCTCCTACAATGAGCAGTTCTTC	CASSLASGASSYNEQFF
TRBV7-9	.	.	TRBJ2-1	TGTGCCAGCAGCCCCGCCCGGACTATTCTATTCAATGAGCAGTTCTTC	CASSPARTILFNEQFF
TRBV6-5	.	TRBD2	TRBJ2-5	TGTGCCAGCAGCGGACTAGCGTCGGAGGAGACCCAGTACTTC	CASSGLASEETQYF
TRBV6-1	.	.	TRBJ2-5	TGTGCCAGCAGTCGGACTGGCCAAGAGACCCAGTACTTC	CASSRTGQETQYF
TRBV5-4	.	TRBD2	TRBJ2-7	TGTGCCAGCAGGCGGAGCGGGGACCACGAGCAGTACTTC	CASRRSGDHEQYF
TRBV5-4	.	.	TRBJ1-2	TGTGCCAGCAGCTCTATCGGGAACACTTTAGGGTATGGCTACACCTTC	CASSSIGNTLGYGYTF
TRBV5-1	.	TRBD2	TRBJ2-5	TGCGCCAGCAGTTCCAGCGGGGTTCAAGAGACCCAGTACTTC	CASSSSGVQETQYF